A selection of T cell receptor beta chains follows, all from one sample in a study of T cells after yellow fever vaccination. TCRdb analysed the 5' RACE reads with MiXCR anew, one entry per CDR3 protein. The profile covers about 630,000 distinct CDR3 sequences, with 12% appearing a single time and about 15% taken by the ten largest. This specimen consisted of PBMCs, obtained on the day of the yellow fever booster vaccination. The origin of the receptors is a young man who received the YFV17D yellow fever vaccine. CDR3s include the opening cysteine and the closing phenylalanine or tryptophan. A D gene is named only where the DNA matches it firmly. Not every row has a clone size; where given, it reads once, few, many or a size class.

NA | NA | TRBJ2-1 | TRBV7-3 | CASSRGVNSYNEQFF | TGTGCCAGCTCCCGTGGGGTGAATAGCTACAATGAGCAGTTCTTC
NA | few | TRBJ2-7 | TRBV21-1 | CASSKGAQGNEQYF | TGTGCCAGCAGCAAAGGGGCTCAGGGGAACGAGCAGTACTTC
TRBD2 | NA | TRBJ2-7 | TRBV5-1 | CASSLVGAGATYEQYF | TGCGCCAGCAGCTTGGTGGGAGCGGGAGCCACCTACGAGCAGTACTTC
TRBD2 | NA | TRBJ2-5 | TRBV7-2 | CASSFASGSETQYF | TGTGCCAGCAGCTTTGCTAGCGGGAGTGAGACCCAGTACTTC
TRBD2 | NA | TRBJ2-3 | TRBV14 | CASSRLAAGTDTQYF | TGTGCCAGCAGCCGACTAGCGGCCGGCACAGATACGCAGTATTTT
NA | NA | TRBJ2-5 | TRBV14 | CASSQVIGEETQYF | TGTGCCAGCAGCCAAGTAATCGGAGAAGAGACCCAGTACTTC
NA | few | TRBJ2-2 | TRBV10-3 | CASSPPYSNTGELFF | TGTGCCTCATCACCCCCCTACTCGAACACCGGGGAGCTGTTTTTT
NA | few | TRBJ1-5 | TRBV30 | CAWSRQGEEPQHF | TGTGCCTGGAGTCGGCAGGGAGAGGAGCCCCAGCATTTT
TRBD1 | many | TRBJ2-4 | TRBV29-1 | CSAEDRGLAKNIQYF | TGCAGCGCAGAGGACAGGGGCTTAGCCAAAAACATTCAGTACTTC
NA | few | TRBJ1-4 | TRBV5-1 | CASSWRTGNYEKLFF | TGCGCCAGCAGCTGGAGGACGGGAAATTATGAAAAACTGTTTTTT
NA | NA | TRBJ2-7 | TRBV12-3/TRBV12-4 | CASSAFSEQYF | TGTGCCAGCAGCGCTTTCTCCGAGCAGTACTTC